This T cell receptor (beta chain) was sequenced during a study of radiotherapy plus CTLA-4 blockade in lung cancer. Whole-study context: Objective response rate was over 15%; disease control rate, around 30%.

Remarks on this clone: Its target is not known.

Study results and limitations: TCR clones originating in tumors grew in number in blood after radiotherapy plus ipilimumab. Reports identified early blood T cell clone dynamics, with interferon-beta, as the best response predictor.

Trimming removed 5 bases at V and 1 base at J, with 14 bases between. CDR1 and CDR2 from the germline V gene are SGHTA and FQGNSA. CDR3 length equals 15 residues. Profiling relied on immunoSEQ multiplex PCR, and the TCRdb table lists in-frame clones only, not all of them. Of some 110,000 clones in the sample, just under 80% are singletons; the top ten hold 5.2%. Ipilimumab CTLA-4 blockade and focal radiation were given to patients with chemo-refractory metastatic non-small-cell lung cancer. Sample: peripheral blood, taken from a patient treated with radiotherapy plus ipilimumab. The chain has TRBV7-2 and TRBJ1-1, with D perhaps matching TRBD1 (5 bases). The sequence was collected from a human donor with non-small cell lung cancer who had a partial response to radiotherapy plus ipilimumab. DNA for the CDR3: TGTGCCAGCAGCACTAGGGGAGGGGCGAACACTGAAGCTTTCTTT. It yields the protein CASSTRGGANTEAFF.